The 25 T cell receptor beta chains below come from one sample, sequenced in a study of control samples from healthy donors and cancer patients. The assay was immunoSEQ multiplex PCR, and TCRdb's table has in-frame clones only and misses some. The sample lists under 200,000 clones; around 91% were seen once. Material: blood. Every receptor here comes from a woman under 40 in good health.

V and J are TRBV7-2 and TRBJ2-1; 14 bases align to TRBD2. The V gene end was trimmed by 5 bases and the J gene end by 8 bases; junction bases not matched to a gene: 8. Germline CDR1 and CDR2: SGHTA and FQGNSA. This CDR3 is built from 16 residues. The CDR3 DNA sequence: TGTGCCAGCAGCACCCGACTAGCGGGGGGGCGAGATGAGCAGTTCTTC. This encodes CASSTRLAGGRDEQFF. The complete variable domain, with remaining parts taken from reference TRBV7-2 and TRBJ2-1, reads GAGVSQSPSNKVTEKGKDVELRCDPISGHTALYWYRQSLGQGLEFLIYFQGNSAPDKSGLPSDRFSAERTGGSVSTLTIQRTQQEDSAVYLCASSTRLAGGRDEQFFGPGTRLTVL.

The rearrangement uses TRBV27 and TRBJ1-5, with 8 bases identical to TRBD1. CDR3 length: 15 amino acids. Germline V gives CDR1 MNHEY, CDR2 SMNVEV (reference sequence). V lost 2 bases and J lost 2; bases outside the gene matches: 2. The CDR3 here is CASSLGQGRNQPQHF. As DNA, the CDR3 is TGTGCCAGCAGTTTAGGACAGGGCCGCAATCAGCCCCAGCATTTT.

The CDR3 sequence: CASRQTEMNTEAFF. In DNA, the CDR3 is TGTGCCAGCAGACAGACAGAAATGAACACTGAAGCTTTCTTT. The chain is built from TRBV7-3 and TRBJ1-1; maybe TRBD1 (5 bases). This CDR3 has 14 amino acids. Per the germline V gene, CDR1 is SGHTA and CDR2 is FQGTGA. Trimming removed 6 bases at V and 0 bases at J, with 11 bases between.

The chain joins TRBV5-8 to TRBJ2-3, with D possibly TRBD1 on 5 matching bases. Germline loops: CDR1 SGHTS, CDR2 YDEGEE. V lost 2 bases to trimming and J lost 5 bases, with 15 bases between them. This CDR3 comprises 15 residues. CDR3 sequence: CASSFQGRVEDTQYF. Here the CDR3 DNA reads TGTGCCAGCAGCTTTCAGGGCAGGGTTGAAGATACGCAGTATTTT.

V is TRBV5-6 and J is TRBJ1-2; D may be TRBD1 (5 bases). The ends were cut back, 2 bases at V and 2 bases at J, with 7 bases in the middle. This CDR3 spans 13 amino acids. Germline V gene sequence: CDR1 SGHDT, CDR2 YYEEEE. CDR3 sequence: CASSFDRNYGYTF. DNA of the CDR3: TGTGCCAGCAGCTTCGACAGAAACTATGGCTACACCTTC.

This clone has a single count. This sequence joins TRBV6-1 and TRBJ2-2, with 11 bases lining up with TRBD2. Germline trimming cut 2 bases from V and 6 bases from J; bases unmatched to any gene: 5. This CDR3 is 16 amino acids long. CDR1 and CDR2 (germline): MNHNS, SASEGT. CDR3 nucleotides: TGTGCCAGCAGTGAACTAGCGGGGGGCCTCCCCGGGGAGCTGTTTTTT. This sequence encodes CASSELAGGLPGELFF.

The chain uses TRBV5-1 and TRBJ1-1, with TRBD1 as a possible D gene (6 bases). The CDR3 sequence is 12 residues long. Per germline, CDR1 SGHRS and CDR2 YFSETQ. V shed 4 bases and J shed 5 bases, with 9 bases lying between them. The CDR3 loop is CASSPQGTEAFF. CDR3 sequence (DNA): TGCGCCAGCAGCCCCCAGGGGACTGAAGCTTTCTTT. The full variable domain, rest sourced from reference TRBV5-1 and TRBJ1-1, is KAGVTQTPRYLIKTRGQQVTLSCSPISGHRSVSWYQQTPGQGLQFLFEYFSETQRNKGNFPGRFSGRQFSNSRSEMNVSTLELGDSALYLCASSPQGTEAFFGQGTRLTVV.

The rearrangement uses TRBV7-8 and TRBJ1-1; tentative D call: TRBD1 (5 bases). The CDR3 runs 11 residues. Germline V gene lookup returns CDR1 SGHVS and CDR2 FQNEAQ. V lost 4 bases to trimming and J lost 7 bases, with 7 bases between them. The DNA of the CDR3 is TGTGCCAGCAGCTCAGGGTTTGAAGCTTTCTTT. Translating it yields CASSSGFEAFF.

The V gene is TRBV9, the J gene TRBJ1-2; TRBD1 might be the D (6 bases). The CDR3 is 16 amino acids. Between the trimmed V and J ends, which lost 3 bases and 0 bases, there was a span of 15 bases. CDR1 is SGDLS, CDR2 YYNGEE, per germline. The CDR3 DNA follows: TGTGCCAGCAGCGCAGCGGGGGGCACAGCTAACTATGGCTACACCTTC. Protein product: CASSAAGGTANYGYTF.

The V gene is TRBV12-3 or TRBV12-4, the J gene TRBJ2-5, with TRBD2 identical over 7 bases. V dropped 6 bases and J dropped 5; count of bases not matched to a gene: 6. This CDR3 has 13 residues. The CDR3 DNA follows: TGTGCCAGCAGGAGGGGCGGGGGTGAGACCCAGTACTTC. Residues: CASRRGGGETQYF.

Note on this clone: This same CDR3 is encoded by further DNA sequences in the sample. The CDR3 spells CSARVDYEQYF. Written as DNA, the CDR3 is TGCAGTGCTAGAGTCGACTACGAGCAGTACTTC. The chain joins TRBV20-1 to TRBJ2-7; D remains ambiguous. This CDR3 region has 11 residues. V was trimmed by 1 base and J by 3 bases, leaving 4 bases between them. Germline V lookup: CDR1 DFQATT, CDR2 SNEGSKA (reference sequence).

This clone showed up just once. The chain employs TRBV5-1 and TRBJ1-3; no reliable D call. Germline CDR1 is SGHRS and CDR2 is YFSETQ. The CDR3 is made up of 15 amino acids. V was trimmed by 0 bases and J by 0 bases, leaving 7 bases between them. The CDR3 sequence is CASSLGSISGNTIYF. The CDR3 DNA follows: TGCGCCAGCAGCTTGGGGAGTATCTCTGGAAACACCATATATTTT. Together with reference TRBV5-1 and TRBJ1-3, the CDR3 gives the full variable domain: KAGVTQTPRYLIKTRGQQVTLSCSPISGHRSVSWYQQTPGQGLQFLFEYFSETQRNKGNFPGRFSGRQFSNSRSEMNVSTLELGDSALYLCASSLGSISGNTIYFGEGSWLTVV.

This rearrangement joins TRBV2 to TRBJ2-6, with 7 positions matching TRBD1. V dropped 6 bases and J dropped 0; count of bases not matched to a gene: 5. The CDR3 extends over 16 amino acids. Germline CDR1 reads SNHLY; CDR2 reads FYNNEI. This chain's CDR3 is CASRKQGLSGANVLTF. The CDR3 nucleotides are TGTGCCAGCAGAAAACAGGGGCTCTCTGGGGCCAACGTCCTGACTTTC. Variable domain in full (rest from reference TRBV2 and TRBJ2-6): EPEVTQTPSHQVTQMGQEVILRCVPISNHLYFYWYRQILGQKVEFLVSFYNNEISEKSEIFDDQFSVERPDGSNFTLKIRSTKLEDSAMYFCASRKQGLSGANVLTFGAGSRLTVL.

The J gene is TRBJ1-1, the V gene TRBV21-1. TRBV21-1 is tagged as a pseudogene. CDR3 length: 15 residues. The DNA for the CDR3 is TGTGCCAGCAGCAAAGGACCCCCGGGGCGGACTGAAGCTTTCTTT. Translating it yields CASSKGPPGRTEAFF.

This clone came up a few times. The V gene is TRBV6-5, the J gene TRBJ2-7; D remains unclear. V lost 0 bases to trimming and J lost 4 bases, with 7 bases between them. Germline loops: CDR1 MNHEY, CDR2 SVGAGI. The CDR3 totals 13 residues. The CDR3 spells CASSYSRGYEQYF. The CDR3 DNA follows: TGTGCCAGCAGTTACTCGCGCGGATACGAGCAGTACTTC.

The rearrangement joins TRBV13 to TRBJ1-5; D not certain. CDR3 length equals 12 residues. Trimming removed 5 bases at V and 4 bases at J, with 6 bases between. Germline V gene sequence: CDR1 PRHDT, CDR2 FYEKMQ (reference sequence). CDR3 DNA sequence: TGTGCCAGCAGCCTCGGGAATCAGCCCCAGCATTTT. Amino acids: CASSLGNQPQHF.

Comments on this clone: Other DNA sequences of this sample code for an identical CDR3. The chain carries TRBV27 and TRBJ1-5; 7 bases align to TRBD1. Germline assignment: CDR1 MNHEY and CDR2 SMNVEV (reference sequence). J gave up 4 bases and V 5 bases, and 2 bases lay outside the gene matches. This CDR3 region has 13 residues. The CDR3 DNA follows: TGTGCCAGCAGTGACAGGGAAAATCAGCCCCAGCATTTT. This sequence encodes CASSDRENQPQHF.

The V call is TRBV9, the J call TRBJ2-1; TRBD2 agrees at 12 bases. The trim removed 3 bases at V and 10 bases at J, leaving 8 bases unmatched. This CDR3 is built from 15 residues. Germline CDR1 is SGDLS and CDR2 is YYNGEE. CDR3 in DNA: TGTGCCAGCAGCGCACCTAGCGGGAGGGAAAAGGAGCAGTTCTTC. It encodes CASSAPSGREKEQFF.

The chain uses TRBV18 and TRBJ1-3; the match to TRBD1 covers 7 bases. Trimming took 1 base from V and 0 from J; bases not matched to a gene: 3. CDR1 and CDR2 (germline): KGHSH, LQKENI. The length of the CDR3 is 16 residues. Here the CDR3 reads CASSPRQGHSGNTIYF. The CDR3 DNA is TGTGCCAGCTCACCACGACAGGGCCACTCTGGAAACACCATATATTTT.

V and J are TRBV6-5 and TRBJ1-1; D is uncertain. This CDR3 region has 10 residues. Germline V gene lookup returns CDR1 MNHEY and CDR2 SVGAGI. Between the trimmed V and J ends, which lost 6 bases and 4 bases, there was a span of 3 bases. This CDR3 is CASRGTEAFF. The CDR3 DNA reads as TGTGCCAGCAGGGGCACTGAAGCTTTCTTT.

This chain links TRBV24-1 with TRBJ1-2; no clear D gene. Germline CDR1 and CDR2: KGHDR and SFDVKD. This CDR3 contains 14 residues. Trimming left V 0 bases short and J 0 bases short, with 4 bases between. The CDR3: CATSDLSSNYGYTF. CDR3 sequence (DNA): TGTGCCACCAGTGATTTGTCCTCTAACTATGGCTACACCTTC.

This clone was seen more than once but under ten times. The V call is TRBV6-4, the J call TRBJ2-1, with 10 bases that match TRBD2. Trimming at V came to 3 bases and at J to 8 bases, leaving 7 bases not matched to a gene. The CDR3 extends over 15 amino acids. Germline V gene sequence: CDR1 MRHNA, CDR2 SNTAGT. Here the CDR3 reads CASSESLAGFDEQFF. CDR3 bases: TGTGCCAGCAGTGAATCACTAGCGGGGTTCGATGAGCAGTTCTTC.

V is TRBV27 and J is TRBJ1-1; D might be TRBD1 (6 bases). Looked up from germline, CDR1 is MNHEY and CDR2 is SMNVEV (reference sequence). The CDR3 consists of 15 residues. The V end was cut by 6 bases, the J end by 2 bases, with 16 bases between. CDR3 coding DNA: TGTGCCAGCAGCCCCGGGGGGGGACAAAACACTGAAGCTTTCTTT. This encodes CASSPGGGQNTEAFF.

The rearrangement joins TRBV28 to TRBJ1-4, with D perhaps TRBD1 (5 bases). V shed 7 bases and J shed 2 bases, with 14 bases lying between them. The V gene's germline CDR1 is MDHEN and CDR2 SYDVKM. The CDR3 is 15 residues long. The CDR3 is CASKTPGRTNEKLFF. The CDR3 DNA sequence: TGTGCCAGCAAGACACCGGGACGGACTAATGAAAAACTGTTTTTT.

This rearrangement joins TRBV4-1 to TRBJ1-5; 11 bases are a match to TRBD1. There are 15 residues in the CDR3. Per the germline V gene, CDR1 is MGHRA and CDR2 is YSYEKL. J gave up 6 bases and V 4 bases, and 5 bases lay outside the gene matches. The CDR3 DNA reads TGCGCCAGCAGCCCGGGACAGGGGGGGAGTCAGCCCCAGCATTTT. This codes for CASSPGQGGSQPQHF.